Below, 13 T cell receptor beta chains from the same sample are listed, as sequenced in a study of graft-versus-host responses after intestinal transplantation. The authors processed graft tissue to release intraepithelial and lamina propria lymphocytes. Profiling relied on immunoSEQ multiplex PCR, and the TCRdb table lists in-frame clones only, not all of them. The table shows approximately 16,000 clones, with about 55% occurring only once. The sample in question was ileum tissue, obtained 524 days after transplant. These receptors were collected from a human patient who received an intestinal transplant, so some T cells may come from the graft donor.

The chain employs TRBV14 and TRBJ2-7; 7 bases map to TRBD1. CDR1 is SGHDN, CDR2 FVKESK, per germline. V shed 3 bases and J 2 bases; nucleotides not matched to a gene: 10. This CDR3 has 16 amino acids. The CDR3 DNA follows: TGTGCCAGCAGCCATCCCTCCCGGGACAGTCCCTACGAGCAGTACTTC. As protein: CASSHPSRDSPYEQYF.

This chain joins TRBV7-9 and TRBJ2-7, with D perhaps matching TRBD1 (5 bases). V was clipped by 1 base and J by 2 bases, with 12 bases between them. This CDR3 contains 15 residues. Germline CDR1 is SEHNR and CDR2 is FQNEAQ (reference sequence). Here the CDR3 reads CASSLGPAGTYEQYF. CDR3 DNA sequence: TGTGCCAGCAGCTTAGGTCCGGCAGGGACCTACGAGCAGTACTTC.

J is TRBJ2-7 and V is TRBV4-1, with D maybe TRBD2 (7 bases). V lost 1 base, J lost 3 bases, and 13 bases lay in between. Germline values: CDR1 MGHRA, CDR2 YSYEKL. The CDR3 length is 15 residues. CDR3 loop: CASSQGGGGLYEQYF. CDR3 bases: TGCGCCAGCAGCCAAGGAGGGGGGGGCCTCTACGAGCAGTACTTC.

The CDR3 loop reads CAWSPGSRGYTF. The CDR3 bases are TGTGCCTGGAGCCCAGGTTCCAGAGGCTACACCTTC. The rearrangement joins TRBV30 to TRBJ1-2; unclear D gene. Deletions cut 3 bases from V and 8 bases from J, with 13 bases between. Germline V gives CDR1 GTSNPN, CDR2 SVGIG (reference sequence). The CDR3 length is 12 residues.

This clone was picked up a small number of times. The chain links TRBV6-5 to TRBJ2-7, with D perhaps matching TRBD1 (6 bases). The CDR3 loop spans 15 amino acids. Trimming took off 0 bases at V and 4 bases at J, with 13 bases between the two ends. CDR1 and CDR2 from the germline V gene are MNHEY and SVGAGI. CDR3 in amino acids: CASSYSDSSLYEQYF. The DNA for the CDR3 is TGTGCCAGCAGTTACTCGGACAGTAGCCTTTACGAGCAGTACTTC.

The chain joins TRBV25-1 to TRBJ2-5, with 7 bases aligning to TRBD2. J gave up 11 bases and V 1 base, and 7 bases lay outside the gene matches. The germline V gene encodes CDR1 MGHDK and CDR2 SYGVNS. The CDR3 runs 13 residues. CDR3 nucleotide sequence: TGTGCCAGCAGTGAATCTGGGGGGGAGGAGCAGTACTTC. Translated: CASSESGGEEQYF.

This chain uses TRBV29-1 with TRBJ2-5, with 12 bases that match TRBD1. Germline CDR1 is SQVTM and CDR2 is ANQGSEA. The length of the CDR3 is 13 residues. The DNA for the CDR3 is TGCGTGGGGGACAGGGGGCTACGTTGGGCCCAGTACTTC. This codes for CVGDRGLRWAQYF.

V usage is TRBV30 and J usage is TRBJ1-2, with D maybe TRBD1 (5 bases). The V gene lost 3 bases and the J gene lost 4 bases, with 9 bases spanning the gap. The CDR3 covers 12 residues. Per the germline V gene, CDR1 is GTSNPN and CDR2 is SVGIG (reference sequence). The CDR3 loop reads CAWRGLGYGYTF. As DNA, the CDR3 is TGTGCCTGGAGGGGGCTCGGCTATGGCTACACCTTC. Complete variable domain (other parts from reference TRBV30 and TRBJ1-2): SQTIHQWPATLVQPVGSPLSLECTVEGTSNPNLYWYRQAAGRGLQLLFYSVGIGQISSEVPQNLSASRPQDRQFILSSKKLLLSDSGFYLCAWRGLGYGYTFGSGTRLTVV.

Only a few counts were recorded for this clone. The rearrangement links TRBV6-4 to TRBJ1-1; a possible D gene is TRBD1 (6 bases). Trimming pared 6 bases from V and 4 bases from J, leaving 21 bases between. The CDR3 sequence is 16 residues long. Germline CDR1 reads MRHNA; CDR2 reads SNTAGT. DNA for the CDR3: TGTGCCAGCAGCAGGGGATCCGTGAGGTCTAGCACTGAAGCTTTCTTT. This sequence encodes CASSRGSVRSSTEAFF.

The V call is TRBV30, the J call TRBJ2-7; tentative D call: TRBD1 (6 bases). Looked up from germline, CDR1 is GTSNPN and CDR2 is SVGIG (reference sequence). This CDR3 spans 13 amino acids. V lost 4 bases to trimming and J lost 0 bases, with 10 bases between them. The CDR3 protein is CAWMADSSYEQYF. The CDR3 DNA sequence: TGTGCCTGGATGGCGGACAGCTCCTACGAGCAGTACTTC.

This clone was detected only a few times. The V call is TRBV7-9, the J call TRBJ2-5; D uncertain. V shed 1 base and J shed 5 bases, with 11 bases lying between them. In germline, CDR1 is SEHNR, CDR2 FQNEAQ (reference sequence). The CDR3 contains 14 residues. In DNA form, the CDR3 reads TGTGCCAGCAGCTTAGGGCAAACCGGGGAGACCCAGTACTTC. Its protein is CASSLGQTGETQYF.

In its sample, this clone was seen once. The CDR3 DNA reads TGTGCCAGCAGTGTCTCGACAGGCCCTAACTATGGCTACACCTTC. Its protein product is CASSVSTGPNYGYTF. V is TRBV2 and J is TRBJ1-2, with D possibly matching TRBD1 (6 bases). Germline-derived CDR1 and CDR2 are SNHLY and FYNNEI. V was shortened by 4 bases and J by 0 bases, with 12 bases between the two germline ends. The CDR3 runs 15 residues.

The DNA for the CDR3 is TGTGCCAGTAGTATGGACAGGGTTCAGCCCCAGCATTTT. Translated, it gives CASSMDRVQPQHF. V and J are TRBV19 and TRBJ1-5; 8 bases align to TRBD1. CDR1 is LNHDA and CDR2 is SQIVND in the germline V gene (reference sequence). With 3 bases clipped from V and 6 bases from J, the junction kept 1 base outside the gene matches. The CDR3 runs to 13 residues. Complete variable domain (other parts from reference TRBV19 and TRBJ1-5): DGGITQSPKYLFRKEGQNVTLSCEQNLNHDAMYWYRQDPGQGLRLIYYSQIVNDFQKGDIAEGYSVSREKKESFPLTVTSAQKNPTAFYLCASSMDRVQPQHFGDGTRLSIL.